Listed below are T cell receptor beta chains from one sample, sequenced in a study of T-cell memory formation after mild COVID-19. TCRdb re-called the 5' RACE reads through MiXCR, storing one row per CDR3 protein. This repertoire shows 270,000 or so distinct CDR3 sequences, 15% to 20% found once; its top ten account for roughly a fifth. Specimen: PBMCs or a T cell subset sorted from them (not recorded which). These receptors came from a man younger than 30 who had mild COVID-19 (a few samples of this study predate the infection). Cell type and time point are not known. Both conserved end residues are part of each CDR3. A D gene is named only where the DNA matches it firmly. Only part of the rows carry a size: once, few, many, or a class if the clone is expanded.

size,J,V,D,DNA,CDR3
.,TRBJ2-5,TRBV12-3/TRBV12-4,.,TGTGCCAGCAGCAATCCTTGGGTAGCAGAGGAGACCCAGTACTTC,CASSNPWVAEETQYF
few,TRBJ1-2,TRBV6-2/TRBV6-3,TRBD1,TGTGCCAGCTATGGCGACCCGGGACAGATTCCCTCTGGCTACACCTTC,CASYGDPGQIPSGYTF
many,TRBJ2-5,TRBV5-6,TRBD1,TGTGCCAGCAGCTTCTGGACAGGACACCAAGAGACCCAGTACTTC,CASSFWTGHQETQYF
few,TRBJ2-2,TRBV9,.,TGTGCCAGCAGCGTAGTAGAGACGGGTACCGGGGAGCTGTTTTTT,CASSVVETGTGELFF
few,TRBJ1-2,TRBV30,.,TGTGCCTGGAGTGTAGCCCTGGGCTACACCTTC,CAWSVALGYTF
.,TRBJ2-3,TRBV5-4,.,TGTGCCAGCAGCTTGGACCCAAAGGGTACTAGCACAGATACGCAGTATTTT,CASSLDPKGTSTDTQYF
.,TRBJ2-7,TRBV5-1,TRBD2,TGCGCCAGCAGCTCCGGACTAGCGGGAATGTACGAGCAGTACTTC,CASSSGLAGMYEQYF
.,TRBJ1-1,TRBV6-6,.,TGTGCCAGCAGGAACGGGGTCATGAACACTGAAGCTTTCTTT,CASRNGVMNTEAFF
.,TRBJ1-6,TRBV5-1,.,TGCGCCAGCAGCCAAGGGAGACCGTATAATTCACCCCTCCACTTT,CASSQGRPYNSPLHF
.,TRBJ2-7,TRBV5-1,.,TGCGCCAGCACCATGTCCGGGCAGGGGTTGGCCGAGCAGTACTTC,CASTMSGQGLAEQYF
.,TRBJ1-1,TRBV11-2,TRBD1,TGTGCCAGCAGCCCAAATGGACAGGCGGGAACTGAAGCTTTCTTT,CASSPNGQAGTEAFF
many,TRBJ2-1,TRBV5-1,TRBD1,TGCGCCAGCAGCCCCGGGACAGGGGGGACCTACAATGAGCAGTTCTTC,CASSPGTGGTYNEQFF
many,TRBJ2-4,TRBV4-3,.,TGCGCCAGCAGCCAGGGGGTGACTAACGAAAACATTCAGTACTTC,CASSQGVTNENIQYF
many,TRBJ2-6,TRBV5-1,.,TGCGCCAGCAGCTTCTTCTCTGGGGCCAACGTCCTGACTTTC,CASSFFSGANVLTF
many,TRBJ2-3,TRBV5-1,.,TGCGCCAGCAGCGGCGAGGGGGCAGATACGCAGTATTTT,CASSGEGADTQYF